This paragraph covers one TCR beta chain sequence. As yet, its antigen is unknown. Other DNA variants within this sample encode the same CDR3. Assay runs were performed at deep level. Replicate PCRs run on sorted subsets employed around 200 ng DNA, around 27,000 T cell genomes. Clones were read by immunoSEQ multiplex PCR, and TCRdb kept only the in-frame ones, dropping some. The sample gives roughly 650,000 clones, 96% of which show up once; about 0.12% is in the top ten. V gave up 5 bases and J gave up 0 bases, with 5 bases separating them. Germline V gene data show CDR1 as MDHEN and CDR2 as SYDVKM. The CDR3 spans 12 residues. Naive CD8 cells were CD45RO-negative, positively selected for CCR7, excluding terminally differentiated effector memory CD45RA+ cells. This entry belongs to a study of shared clonotypes between healthy human individuals. Whole-study results and caveats: Generation probability values for non-shared clonotypes were lower than those for clonotypes shared by all four donors. Rarefaction exposed incomplete sorted-subset sequencing despite large depth.

The rearrangement links TRBV28 to TRBJ2-7; D unclear. The sample was naive CD8+ T cells sorted from blood. The sequence derives from a woman younger than 45 in good health. The DNA of the CDR3 is TGTGCCAGCAGTCTCCCCTCCTACGAGCAGTACTTC. Translating it yields CASSLPSYEQYF.